The T cell receptor (beta chain) under discussion was sequenced for a study of OX40 agonist ivuxolimab in advanced cancers. As for the study in general: Therapy given before enrollment (anti-PD-1, anti-PD-L1 or anti-CTLA-4) was allowed, and roughly 41% had some. Whole-study findings and limits: Among the least clonally expanded were partial responders at 0.1-3.0 mg/kg. Among T cells, CD8+ cells averaged more expanded clones than CD4+ cells.

The protocol was immunoSEQ multiplex PCR, while the TCRdb copy is restricted to in-frame clones and leaves out a portion. Of tens of thousands of clones detected, around 90% appear once; the ten largest clones hold approximately 1.3%. In the case of this clone: Antigen: not known.

The CDR3 runs to 17 residues. Germline lookup yields CDR1 SGHRS and CDR2 YFSETQ. Trimming removed 3 bases from V and 3 bases from J; junction bases left unmatched: 9. The clonotype comes from an adult with an advanced solid tumor such as melanoma, head and neck, liver or kidney cancer. This specimen was CD4+ or CD8+ T cells sorted from blood, taken in a trial of the OX40 agonist ivuxolimab. This rearrangement joins TRBV5-1 to TRBJ2-1, with 10 bases fitting TRBD2. The CDR3 here is CASSSASLAGVYNEQFF. DNA for the CDR3: TGCGCCAGCAGCTCTGCCTCTCTAGCGGGAGTCTACAATGAGCAGTTCTTC.